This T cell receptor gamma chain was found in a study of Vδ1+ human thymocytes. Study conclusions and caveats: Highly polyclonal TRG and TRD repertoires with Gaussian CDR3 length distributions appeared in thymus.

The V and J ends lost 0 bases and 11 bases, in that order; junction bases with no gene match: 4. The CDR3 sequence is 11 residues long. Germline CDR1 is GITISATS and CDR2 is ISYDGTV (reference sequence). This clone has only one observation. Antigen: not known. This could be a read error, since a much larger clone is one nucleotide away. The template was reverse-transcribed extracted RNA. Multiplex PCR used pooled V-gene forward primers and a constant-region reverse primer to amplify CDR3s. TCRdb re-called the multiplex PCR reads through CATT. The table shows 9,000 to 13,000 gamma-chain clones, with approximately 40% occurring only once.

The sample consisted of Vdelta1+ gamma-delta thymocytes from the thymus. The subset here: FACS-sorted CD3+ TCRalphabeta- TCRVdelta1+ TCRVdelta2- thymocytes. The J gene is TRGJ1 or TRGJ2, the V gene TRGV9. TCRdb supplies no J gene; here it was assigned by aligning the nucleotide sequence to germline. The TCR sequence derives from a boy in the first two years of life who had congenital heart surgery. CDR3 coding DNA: TGTGCCTTGTGGGAGGTGCATGAGAAACTCTTT. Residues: CALWEVHEKLF.